Reported below is one TCR beta chain. Antigen specificity is unknown. V trimming: 6 bases; J trimming: 3 bases; junction bases outside the gene matches: 4. The CDR3 has 13 amino acids. Germline assignment: CDR1 DFQATT and CDR2 SNEGSKA (reference sequence). This specimen belongs to a study of CD8 T cells in ankylosing spondylitis. Study outcomes and limitations: Those disease-linked clones were CD8+; they were also relatively rare in peripheral blood. Significant enrichment of disease-linked clones was reportedly seen in matched ankylosing spondylitis synovial fluid.

By quantitative 5'-RACE with molecular barcodes, the TCR beta libraries were made. TCRdb reanalysed the 5' RACE reads using MiXCR and keeps one entry per CDR3 protein. The table has under 300,000 distinct CDR3 sequences, about 10% seen once; the top ten hold around 7%. J is TRBJ2-7 and V is TRBV20-1; 11 bases match TRBD2. Material for sequencing was blood, either unsorted or a sorted T cell fraction (not recorded which). The receptor was derived from a male donor with ankylosing spondylitis or in good health (not recorded which). Here the CDR3 DNA reads TGCAGTGCCCTTAGCGGGGGGGGCTACGAGCAGTACTTC. This encodes CSALSGGGYEQYF.